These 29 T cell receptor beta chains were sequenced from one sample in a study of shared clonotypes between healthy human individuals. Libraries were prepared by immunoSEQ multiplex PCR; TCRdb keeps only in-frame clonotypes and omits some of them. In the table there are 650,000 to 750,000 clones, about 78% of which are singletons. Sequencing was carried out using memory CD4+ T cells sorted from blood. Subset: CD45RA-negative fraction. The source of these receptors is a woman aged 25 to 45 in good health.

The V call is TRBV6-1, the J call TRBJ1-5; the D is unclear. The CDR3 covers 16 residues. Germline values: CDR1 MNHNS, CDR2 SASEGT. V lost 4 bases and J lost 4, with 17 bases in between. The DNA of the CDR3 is TGTGCCAGCAGTGCGGGTCGGTGGGGATCTAATCAGCCCCAGCATTTT. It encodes CASSAGRWGSNQPQHF.

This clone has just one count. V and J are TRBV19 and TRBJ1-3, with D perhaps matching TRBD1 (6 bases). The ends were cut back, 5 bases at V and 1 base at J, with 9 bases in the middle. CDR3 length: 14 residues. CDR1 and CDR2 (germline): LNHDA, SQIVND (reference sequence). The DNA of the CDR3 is TGTGCCAGTAGTTGGACAGATTCTGGAAACACCATATATTTT. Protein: CASSWTDSGNTIYF.

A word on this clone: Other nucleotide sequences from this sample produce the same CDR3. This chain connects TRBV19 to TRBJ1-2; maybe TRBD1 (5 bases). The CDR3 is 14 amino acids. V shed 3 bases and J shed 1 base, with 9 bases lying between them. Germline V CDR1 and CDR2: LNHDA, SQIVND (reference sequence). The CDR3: CASSMVTVNYGYTF. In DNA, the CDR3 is TGTGCCAGTAGTATGGTGACAGTTAACTATGGCTACACCTTC.

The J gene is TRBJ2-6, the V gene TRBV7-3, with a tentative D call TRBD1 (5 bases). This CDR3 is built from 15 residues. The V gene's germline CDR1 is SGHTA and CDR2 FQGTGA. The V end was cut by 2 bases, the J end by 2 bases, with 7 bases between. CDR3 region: CASSLQQAGANVLTF. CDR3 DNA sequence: TGTGCCAGCAGCTTACAACAGGCTGGGGCCAACGTCCTGACTTTC.

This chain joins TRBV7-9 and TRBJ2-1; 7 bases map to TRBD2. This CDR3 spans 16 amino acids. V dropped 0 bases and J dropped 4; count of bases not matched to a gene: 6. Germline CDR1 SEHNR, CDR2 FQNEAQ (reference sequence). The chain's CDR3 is CASSLARLADYNEQFF. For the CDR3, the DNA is TGTGCCAGCAGCTTAGCTCGGCTAGCGGATTACAATGAGCAGTTCTTC.

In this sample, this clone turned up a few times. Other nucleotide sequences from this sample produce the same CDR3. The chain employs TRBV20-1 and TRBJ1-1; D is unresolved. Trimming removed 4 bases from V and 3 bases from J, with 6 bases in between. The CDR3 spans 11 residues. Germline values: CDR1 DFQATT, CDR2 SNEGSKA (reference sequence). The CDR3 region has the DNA TGCAGTGCTACCCGCTACACTGAAGCTTTCTTT. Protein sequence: CSATRYTEAFF.

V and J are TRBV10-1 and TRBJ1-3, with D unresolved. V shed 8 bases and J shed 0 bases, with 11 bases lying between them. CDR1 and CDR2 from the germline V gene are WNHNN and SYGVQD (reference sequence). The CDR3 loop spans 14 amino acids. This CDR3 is CASSQHISGNTIYF. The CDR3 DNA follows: TGCGCCAGCTCCCAACACATCTCTGGAAACACCATATATTTT.

The CDR3 is CASSGYRGMNTEAFF. DNA for the CDR3: TGTGCCAGCAGCGGCTACAGGGGCATGAACACTGAAGCTTTCTTT. This rearrangement joins TRBV5-6 to TRBJ1-1; 7 positions match TRBD1. The CDR3 has 15 amino acids. Germline V lookup: CDR1 SGHDT, CDR2 YYEEEE. V was pared by 4 bases and J by 0 bases, with 6 bases of the junction left unmatched.

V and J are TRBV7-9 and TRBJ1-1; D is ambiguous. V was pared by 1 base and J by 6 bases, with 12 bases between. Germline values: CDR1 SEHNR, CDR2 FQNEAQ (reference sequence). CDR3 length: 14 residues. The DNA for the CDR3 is TGTGCCAGCAGCTTAGGACTCTTGGCCCCTGAAGCTTTCTTT. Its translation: CASSLGLLAPEAFF.

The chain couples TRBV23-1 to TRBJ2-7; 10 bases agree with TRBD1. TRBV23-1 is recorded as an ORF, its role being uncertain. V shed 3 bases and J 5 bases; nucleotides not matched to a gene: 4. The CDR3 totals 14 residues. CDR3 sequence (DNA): TGCGCCAGCAGTCATTACGGACAGGGGGACGAGCAGTACTTC. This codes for CASSHYGQGDEQYF.

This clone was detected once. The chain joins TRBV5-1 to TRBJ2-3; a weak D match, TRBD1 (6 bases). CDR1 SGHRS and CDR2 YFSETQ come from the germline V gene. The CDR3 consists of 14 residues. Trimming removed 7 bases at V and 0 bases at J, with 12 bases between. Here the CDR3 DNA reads TGCGCCAGCGGGCAGGGGTACAGCACAGATACGCAGTATTTT. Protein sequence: CASGQGYSTDTQYF.

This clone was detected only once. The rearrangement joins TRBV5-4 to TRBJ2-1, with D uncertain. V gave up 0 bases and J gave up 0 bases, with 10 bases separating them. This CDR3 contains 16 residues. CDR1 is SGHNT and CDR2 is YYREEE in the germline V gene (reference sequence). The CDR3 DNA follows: TGTGCCAGCAGCTTGGATGCGGCGATCTCCTACAATGAGCAGTTCTTC. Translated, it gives CASSLDAAISYNEQFF.

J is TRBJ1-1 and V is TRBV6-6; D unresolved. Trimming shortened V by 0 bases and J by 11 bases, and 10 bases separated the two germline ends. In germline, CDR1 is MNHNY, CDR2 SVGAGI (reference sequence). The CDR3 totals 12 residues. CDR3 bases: TGTGCCAGCAGTTACTCTAGTTGGACGGCTTTCTTT. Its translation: CASSYSSWTAFF.

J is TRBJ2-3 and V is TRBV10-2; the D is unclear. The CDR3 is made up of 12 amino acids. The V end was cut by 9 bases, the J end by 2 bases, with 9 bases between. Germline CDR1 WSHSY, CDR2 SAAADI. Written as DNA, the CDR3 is TGCGCCAGTGTTGATGCCACAGATACGCAGTATTTT. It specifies CASVDATDTQYF.

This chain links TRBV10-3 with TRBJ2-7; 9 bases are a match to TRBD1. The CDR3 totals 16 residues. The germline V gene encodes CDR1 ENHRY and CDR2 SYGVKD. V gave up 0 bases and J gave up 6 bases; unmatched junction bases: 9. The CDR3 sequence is CAISESQGTGSPEQYF. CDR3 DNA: TGTGCCATCAGTGAGTCGCAGGGGACAGGGTCACCCGAGCAGTACTTC.

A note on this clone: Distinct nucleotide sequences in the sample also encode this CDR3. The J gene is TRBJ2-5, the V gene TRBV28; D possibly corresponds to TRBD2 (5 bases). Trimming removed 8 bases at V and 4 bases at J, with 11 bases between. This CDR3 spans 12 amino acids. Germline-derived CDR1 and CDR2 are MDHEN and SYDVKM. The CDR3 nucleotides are TGTGCCAGCCGCGAGGGCCGAGAGACCCAGTACTTC. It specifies CASREGRETQYF. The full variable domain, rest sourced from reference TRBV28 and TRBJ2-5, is DVKVTQSSRYLVKRTGEKVFLECVQDMDHENMFWYRQDPGLGLRLIYFSYDVKMKEKGDIPEGYSVSREKKERFSLILESASTNQTSMYLCASREGRETQYFGPGTRLLVL.

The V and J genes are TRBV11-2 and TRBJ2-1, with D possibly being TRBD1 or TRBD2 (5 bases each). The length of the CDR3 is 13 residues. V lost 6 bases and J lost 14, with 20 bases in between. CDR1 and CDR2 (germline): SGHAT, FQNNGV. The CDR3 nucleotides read TGTGCCAGCAGTCTAGGGAGTACAGGTTTCAAGTTCTTC. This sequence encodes CASSLGSTGFKFF.

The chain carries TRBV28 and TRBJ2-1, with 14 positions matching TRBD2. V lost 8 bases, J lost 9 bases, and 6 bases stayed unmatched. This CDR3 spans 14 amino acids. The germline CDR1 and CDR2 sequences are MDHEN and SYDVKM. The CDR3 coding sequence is TGTGCCAGCCGACTAGCGGGAGGGCCCTTTGAGCAGTTCTTC. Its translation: CASRLAGGPFEQFF.

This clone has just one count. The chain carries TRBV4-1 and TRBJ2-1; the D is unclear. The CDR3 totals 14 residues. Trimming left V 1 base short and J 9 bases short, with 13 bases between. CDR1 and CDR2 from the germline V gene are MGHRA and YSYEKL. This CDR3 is CASSQGIFGFEQFF. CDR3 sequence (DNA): TGCGCCAGCAGCCAAGGCATCTTTGGGTTTGAGCAGTTCTTC.

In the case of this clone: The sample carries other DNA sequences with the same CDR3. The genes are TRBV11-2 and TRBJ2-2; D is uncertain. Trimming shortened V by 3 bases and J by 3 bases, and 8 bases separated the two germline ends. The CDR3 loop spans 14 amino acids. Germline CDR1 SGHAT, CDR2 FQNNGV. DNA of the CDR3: TGTGCCAGCAGCTTGGCCAGCTACACCGGGGAGCTGTTTTTT. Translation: CASSLASYTGELFF.

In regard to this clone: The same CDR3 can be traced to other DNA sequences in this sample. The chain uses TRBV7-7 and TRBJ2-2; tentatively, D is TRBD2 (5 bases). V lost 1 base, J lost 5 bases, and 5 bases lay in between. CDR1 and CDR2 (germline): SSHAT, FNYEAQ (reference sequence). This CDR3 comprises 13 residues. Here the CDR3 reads CASSLGGTGELFF. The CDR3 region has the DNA TGTGCCAGCAGCTTAGGCGGGACCGGGGAGCTGTTTTTT.

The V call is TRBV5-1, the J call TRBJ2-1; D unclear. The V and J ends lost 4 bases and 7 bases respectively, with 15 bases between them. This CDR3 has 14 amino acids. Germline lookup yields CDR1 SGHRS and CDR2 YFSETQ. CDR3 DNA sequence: TGCGCCAGCAGCCTACTCGAGTCCCGGAATGAGCAGTTCTTC. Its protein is CASSLLESRNEQFF.

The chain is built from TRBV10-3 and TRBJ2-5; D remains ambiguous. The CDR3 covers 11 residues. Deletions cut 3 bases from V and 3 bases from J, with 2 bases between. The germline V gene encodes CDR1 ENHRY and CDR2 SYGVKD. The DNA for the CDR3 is TGTGCCATCAGTGACAAAGAGACCCAGTACTTC. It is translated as CAISDKETQYF.

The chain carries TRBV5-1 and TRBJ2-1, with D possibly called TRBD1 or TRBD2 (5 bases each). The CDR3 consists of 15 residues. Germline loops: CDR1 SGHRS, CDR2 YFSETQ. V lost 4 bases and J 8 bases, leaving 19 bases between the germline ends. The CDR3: CASSPSGARGDEQFF. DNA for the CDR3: TGCGCCAGCAGCCCGAGTGGGGCAAGAGGGGATGAGCAGTTCTTC.

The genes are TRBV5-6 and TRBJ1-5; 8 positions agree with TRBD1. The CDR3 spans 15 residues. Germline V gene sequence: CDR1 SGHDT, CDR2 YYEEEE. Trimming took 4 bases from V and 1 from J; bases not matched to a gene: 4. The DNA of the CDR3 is TGTGCCAGCAGCCCCCAGGGGGCGAGCAATCAGCCCCAGCATTTT. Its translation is CASSPQGASNQPQHF.

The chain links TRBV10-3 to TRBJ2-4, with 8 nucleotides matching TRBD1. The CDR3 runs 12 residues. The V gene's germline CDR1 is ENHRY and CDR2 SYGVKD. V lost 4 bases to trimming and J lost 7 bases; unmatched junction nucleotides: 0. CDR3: CAISGTGNIQYF. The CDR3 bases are TGTGCCATCAGTGGGACAGGGAACATTCAGTACTTC.

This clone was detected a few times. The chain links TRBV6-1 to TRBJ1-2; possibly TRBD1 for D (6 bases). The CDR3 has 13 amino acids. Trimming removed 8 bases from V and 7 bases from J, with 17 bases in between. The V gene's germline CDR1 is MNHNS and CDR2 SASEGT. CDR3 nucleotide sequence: TGTGCCAGCCGGGACACAAAAGGCGGTGGCTACACCTTC. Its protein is CASRDTKGGGYTF.

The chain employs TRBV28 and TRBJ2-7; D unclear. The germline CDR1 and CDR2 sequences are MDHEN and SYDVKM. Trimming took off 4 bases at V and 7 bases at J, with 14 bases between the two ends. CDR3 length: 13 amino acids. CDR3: CASSSPPRPEQYF. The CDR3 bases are TGTGCCAGCAGTTCCCCACCTCGTCCTGAGCAGTACTTC.

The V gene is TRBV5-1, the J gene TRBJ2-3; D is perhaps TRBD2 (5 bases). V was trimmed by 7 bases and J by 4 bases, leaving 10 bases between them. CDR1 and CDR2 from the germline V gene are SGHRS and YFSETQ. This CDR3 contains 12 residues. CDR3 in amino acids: CASGSEADTQYF. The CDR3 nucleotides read TGCGCCAGCGGGAGCGAGGCAGATACGCAGTATTTT.